These 19 T cell receptor beta chains were sequenced from one sample in a study of blood T cell repertoires in COVID-19. The repertoire was sequenced with immunoSEQ multiplex PCR; TCRdb's copy has only in-frame clones and lacks some. The data show under 350,000 clones, approximately 86% seen once. The sample was PBMCs or T cells enriched from blood (not recorded which). The receptors were gathered from a woman between 35 and 50 years old with acute COVID-19.

The rearrangement joins TRBV25-1 to TRBJ1-3; tentatively, D is TRBD1 (5 bases). Germline values: CDR1 MGHDK, CDR2 SYGVNS. The length of the CDR3 is 16 residues. Trimming cost V 2 bases and J 4 bases, with 15 bases left between them. This CDR3 is CASSESRASWGNTIYF. The CDR3 DNA sequence: TGTGCCAGCAGTGAAAGCAGGGCTTCGTGGGGAAACACCATATATTTT.

The chain has TRBV10-2 and TRBJ2-5; 10 nucleotides align to TRBD2. From germline, CDR1 is WSHSY and CDR2 SAAADI. The CDR3 consists of 16 residues. V lost 9 bases to trimming and J lost 2 bases; unmatched junction nucleotides: 12. As DNA, the CDR3 is TGCGCCAGTAACGATCTAGCGGGGGTTAGGCAAGAGACCCAGTACTTC. Translated: CASNDLAGVRQETQYF.

The chain is built from TRBV24-1 and TRBJ2-5; 9 positions match TRBD2. This CDR3 is built from 15 residues. With 5 bases clipped from V and 1 base from J, the junction kept 4 bases outside the gene matches. Germline CDR1 is KGHDR and CDR2 is SFDVKD. The CDR3 DNA follows: TGTGCCACCAGTGCCAGCGGGAGGACCCAAGAGACCCAGTACTTC. Its protein is CATSASGRTQETQYF.

V is TRBV19 and J is TRBJ1-6; 9 bases match TRBD1. The CDR3 consists of 14 residues. Germline CDR1 LNHDA, CDR2 SQIVND (reference sequence). The junction had 5 bases not matched to a gene; V was cut back by 6 bases and J by 8 bases. The CDR3: CASRGQGLYSPLHF. The CDR3 region has the DNA TGTGCCAGTAGGGGACAGGGACTCTATTCACCCCTCCACTTT. The full variable domain, in which reference TRBV19 and TRBJ1-6 provide the parts outside the CDR3, is DGGITQSPKYLFRKEGQNVTLSCEQNLNHDAMYWYRQDPGQGLRLIYYSQIVNDFQKGDIAEGYSVSREKKESFPLTVTSAQKNPTAFYLCASRGQGLYSPLHFGNGTRLTVT.

The chain links TRBV29-1 to TRBJ1-1, with D perhaps matching TRBD1 (6 bases). This CDR3 has 13 residues. Trimming shortened V by 8 bases and J by 3 bases, and 16 bases separated the two germline ends. Germline lookup yields CDR1 SQVTM and CDR2 ANQGSEA. The CDR3 reads CSLRGGWDTEAFF. The CDR3 nucleotides read TGCAGCCTCAGAGGGGGTTGGGACACTGAAGCTTTCTTT.

V usage is TRBV6-5 and J usage is TRBJ1-6; D not certain. This CDR3 is built from 14 residues. The V end was cut by 6 bases, the J end by 0 bases, with 6 bases between. The germline CDR1 and CDR2 sequences are MNHEY and SVGAGI. CDR3 sequence reads: CASRGYSYNSPLHF. The CDR3 DNA reads as TGTGCCAGCAGGGGCTACTCCTATAATTCACCCCTCCACTTT.

This chain uses TRBV28 with TRBJ2-2; 14 nucleotides match TRBD2. V shed 4 bases, J shed 0 bases, and the junction held 4 bases outside the gene matches. The CDR3 has 18 residues. Germline loops: CDR1 MDHEN, CDR2 SYDVKM. CDR3 DNA: TGTGCCAGCAGTTATCCGGGACTAGCGGGAGCGAACACCGGGGAGCTGTTTTTT. Its protein product is CASSYPGLAGANTGELFF. The variable domain in full, completed from reference TRBV28 and TRBJ2-2, reads DVKVTQSSRYLVKRTGEKVFLECVQDMDHENMFWYRQDPGLGLRLIYFSYDVKMKEKGDIPEGYSVSREKKERFSLILESASTNQTSMYLCASSYPGLAGANTGELFFGEGSRLTVL.

CDR3 residues: CASSQDRQGAGNTIYF. The CDR3 nucleotides read TGTGCCAGCAGCCAAGACCGACAGGGAGCTGGAAACACCATATATTTT. This rearrangement joins TRBV4-2 to TRBJ1-3; 7 nucleotides line up with TRBD1. The germline V gene encodes CDR1 LGHNA and CDR2 YNFKEQ. The CDR3 extends over 16 amino acids. J lost 2 bases, V lost 0 bases, and 4 bases had no gene match.

The chain has TRBV18 and TRBJ1-2; TRBD1 might be the D (5 bases). V was pared by 3 bases and J by 6 bases, with 11 bases between. The CDR3 length is 13 residues. Germline V gene lookup returns CDR1 KGHSH and CDR2 LQKENI. The CDR3 here is CASSPIEGDGYTF. For the CDR3, the DNA is TGTGCCAGCTCACCGATTGAAGGGGATGGCTACACCTTC.

V is TRBV25-1 and J is TRBJ1-2; weak D call: TRBD1 (6 bases). Germline CDR1 MGHDK, CDR2 SYGVNS. This CDR3 spans 15 amino acids. Trimming removed 4 bases from V and 8 bases from J, with 20 bases in between. The CDR3 is CASSGQITGWGGYTF. In nucleotides, the CDR3 is TGTGCCAGCAGTGGACAGATAACAGGGTGGGGCGGCTACACCTTC.

The V call is TRBV5-1, the J call TRBJ2-7; 7 bases are shared with TRBD2. This CDR3 is 14 amino acids long. With V trimmed by 3 bases and J by 2 bases, 5 bases remained unmatched. Germline-derived CDR1 and CDR2 are SGHRS and YFSETQ. For the CDR3, the DNA is TGCGCCAGCAGCTCTGGGGGGGAGACCTACGAGCAGTACTTC. It codes for CASSSGGETYEQYF.

J is TRBJ1-1 and V is TRBV10-3, with a weak D call TRBD1 (6 bases). CDR3 length: 13 residues. Germline CDR1 is ENHRY and CDR2 is SYGVKD. Trimming removed 7 bases from V and 1 base from J, with 10 bases in between. CDR3 region: CAITEQGNTEAFF. In DNA, the CDR3 is TGTGCCATCACCGAACAGGGGAACACTGAAGCTTTCTTT.

V gene TRBV11-2 combines with J gene TRBJ2-2; maybe TRBD1 (6 bases). V lost 4 bases, J lost 0 bases, and 6 bases lay in between. Germline loops: CDR1 SGHAT, CDR2 FQNNGV. This CDR3 region has 14 residues. The CDR3 DNA is TGTGCCAGCAGCTGGACAGCGAACACCGGGGAGCTGTTTTTT. As protein: CASSWTANTGELFF. The variable domain in full, with the rest retrieved from reference TRBV11-2 and TRBJ2-2, is EAGVAQSPRYKIIEKRQSVAFWCNPISGHATLYWYQQILGQGPKLLIQFQNNGVVDDSQLPKDRFSAERLKGVDSTLKIQPAKLEDSAVYLCASSWTANTGELFFGEGSRLTVL.

The chain couples TRBV5-4 to TRBJ2-5, with D uncertain. Trimming shortened V by 0 bases and J by 4 bases, and 4 bases separated the two germline ends. CDR1 is SGHNT, CDR2 YYREEE, per germline (reference sequence). The CDR3 contains 12 residues. The chain's CDR3 is CASSLEAETQYF. CDR3 in DNA: TGTGCCAGCAGCTTGGAAGCAGAGACCCAGTACTTC.

This rearrangement joins TRBV16 to TRBJ2-4; the match to TRBD2 covers 11 bases. The V gene's germline CDR1 is KGHSY and CDR2 FQNENV. Germline trimming cut 5 bases from V and 0 bases from J; bases unmatched to any gene: 9. CDR3 length: 18 amino acids. CDR3 region: CASSATSGSSLAKNIQYF. The CDR3 DNA reads TGTGCCAGCAGCGCTACTAGCGGGAGTTCACTAGCCAAAAACATTCAGTACTTC.

This chain uses TRBV5-4 with TRBJ2-3, with TRBD2 matching 7 bases. With V trimmed by 5 bases and J by 2 bases, 8 bases remained unmatched. CDR1 SGHNT and CDR2 YYREEE come from the germline V gene (reference sequence). The CDR3 covers 15 residues. In nucleotides, the CDR3 is TGTGCCAGCAGTAGGGACTATTTTTCCACAGATACGCAGTATTTT. Translation gives CASSRDYFSTDTQYF. Full variable domain (missing parts from reference TRBV5-4 and TRBJ2-3): ETGVTQSPTHLIKTRGQQVTLRCSSQSGHNTVSWYQQALGQGPQFIFQYYREEENGRGNFPPRFSGLQFPNYSSELNVNALELDDSALYLCASSRDYFSTDTQYFGPGTRLTVL.

This CDR3 reads CASSQEMLSGRDTQYF. The DNA for the CDR3 is TGTGCCAGCAGCCAAGAGATGTTGTCGGGGAGGGATACGCAGTATTTT. The V gene is TRBV3-1 (or the pseudogene TRBV3-2), the J gene TRBJ2-3; possible D gene TRBD2, 6 bases. CDR3 length: 16 amino acids. CDR1 is LGHDT, CDR2 YNNKEL, per germline (reference sequence). The V end lost 0 bases, the J end lost 6 bases, and 16 bases lay between the germline ends.

The CDR3 coding sequence is TGTGCCAGCAGCTTAGAAACCAAAAGGACACAAAACTCGTACGAGCAGTACTTC. Amino acid sequence: CASSLETKRTQNSYEQYF. This sequence joins TRBV7-9 and TRBJ2-7; D is perhaps TRBD1 (5 bases). V lost 1 base, J lost 4 bases, and 23 bases lay in between. CDR3 length: 18 residues. Germline V gene sequence: CDR1 SEHNR, CDR2 FQNEAQ (reference sequence).

This clone was recorded a few times. The J gene is TRBJ2-3, the V gene TRBV5-4; 8 bases fit TRBD1. Germline CDR1 and CDR2: SGHNT and YYREEE (reference sequence). This CDR3 contains 16 residues. The trim removed 4 bases at V and 1 base at J, leaving 8 bases unmatched. CDR3 sequence (DNA): TGTGCCAGCAGCGGAAGGACAGGGACCGGCACAGATACGCAGTATTTT. Translation: CASSGRTGTGTDTQYF.